This T cell receptor (beta chain) comes out of a study of response to subunit inactivated influenza vaccine. TCRdb called the RT-PCR reads again in MiXCR, with one record for every CDR3 protein. The sample holds roughly 570,000 distinct CDR3 sequences, around 13% seen once. The sample was PBMCs from blood, taken 45 days after vaccination. This receptor was identified in a man between 45 and 60 years old who received an inactivated influenza vaccine.

CDR3 amino acids: CSAPTGTSNQPQHF. The CDR3 DNA sequence: TGCAGTGCGCCCACCGGGACATCGAATCAGCCCCAGCATTTT. V gene TRBV20-1 combines with J gene TRBJ1-5; D perhaps matches TRBD1 (6 bases). The CDR3 length is 14 residues. CDR1 is DFQATT and CDR2 is SNEGSKA in the germline V gene (reference sequence). The V end lost 6 bases, the J end lost 4 bases, and 16 bases lay between the germline ends.